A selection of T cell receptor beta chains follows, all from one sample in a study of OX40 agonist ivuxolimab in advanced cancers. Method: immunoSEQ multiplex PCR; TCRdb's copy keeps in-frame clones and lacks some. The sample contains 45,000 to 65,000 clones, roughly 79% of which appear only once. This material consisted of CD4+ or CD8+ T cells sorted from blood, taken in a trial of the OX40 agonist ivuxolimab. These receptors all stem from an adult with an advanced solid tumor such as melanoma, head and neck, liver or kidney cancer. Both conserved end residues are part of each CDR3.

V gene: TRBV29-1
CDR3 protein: CSVAKALGTEAFF

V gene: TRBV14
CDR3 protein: CAGSRDTGTASSYNEQFF

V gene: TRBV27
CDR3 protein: CASSSRASSGNTIYF

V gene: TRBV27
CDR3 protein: CASSSLLTWTAKGTEAFF

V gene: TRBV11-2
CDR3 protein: CASSLERQGSQETQYF

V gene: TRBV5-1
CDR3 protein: CASSSFTGAEAFF

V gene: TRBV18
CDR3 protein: CASSPLGQGASPLHF

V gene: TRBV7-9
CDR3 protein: CASSLKGRTYNEQFF

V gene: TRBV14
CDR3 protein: CASSLGVGGSYEQYF

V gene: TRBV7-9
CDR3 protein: CASSLTDRIDTGANVLTF

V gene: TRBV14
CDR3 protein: CASSRGTSGSTNEQFF

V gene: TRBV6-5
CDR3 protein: CASSYSMYQETQYF

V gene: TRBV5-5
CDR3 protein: CASSLAGRGDRAGAEAFF

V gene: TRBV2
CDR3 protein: CASSLRGREKLFF

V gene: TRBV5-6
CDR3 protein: CASSSSAYEQYF

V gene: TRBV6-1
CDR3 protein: CASSVASRTGELFF

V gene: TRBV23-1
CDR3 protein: CASSRGFHFLYEQYF

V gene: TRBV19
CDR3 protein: CASSIRGRPQHF

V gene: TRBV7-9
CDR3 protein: CASSLATGTNSPLHF

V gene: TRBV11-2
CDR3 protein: CASSLVSGFSYEQYF

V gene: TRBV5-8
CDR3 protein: CASSGMAYEQYF

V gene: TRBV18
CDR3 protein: CASSRTSGYSSSYNEQFF

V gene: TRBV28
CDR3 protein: CASSGGFYYTF

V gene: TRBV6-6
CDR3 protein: CASSLGQGESYGYTF

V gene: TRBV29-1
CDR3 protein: CSATPRDRSYGYTF

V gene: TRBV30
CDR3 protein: CVSGRAHNEQFF

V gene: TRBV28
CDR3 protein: CASSPTGAGADTQYF

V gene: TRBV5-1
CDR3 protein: CASSAFNEQFF

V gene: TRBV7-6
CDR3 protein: CASSPRRGGEQYF

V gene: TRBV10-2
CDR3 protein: CASSDRYEQYF

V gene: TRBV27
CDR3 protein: CASSRSRGGEQFF

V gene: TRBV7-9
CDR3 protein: CASSPRGLDTIYF

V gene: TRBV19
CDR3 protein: CASSTQGATEKLFF

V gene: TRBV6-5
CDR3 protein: CASSTGAWRSYTF

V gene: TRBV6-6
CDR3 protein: CASSYRGGYGYTF

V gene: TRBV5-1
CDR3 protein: CASSWTGPNTGELFF

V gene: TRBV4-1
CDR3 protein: CASSQGRVPGGADTQYF

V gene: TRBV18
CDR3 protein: CASSQNVANTGELFF

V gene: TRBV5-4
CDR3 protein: CASSLVGAGVRNEQFF

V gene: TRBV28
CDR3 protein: CASKGTRRLHQPQHF

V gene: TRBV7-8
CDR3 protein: CASSFVIAGGPETQYF

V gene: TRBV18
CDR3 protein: CASSPLIWTGEAAGANVLTF

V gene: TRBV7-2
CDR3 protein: CASSLGSSPLGEQYF

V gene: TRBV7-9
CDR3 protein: CASSPGHSTDTQYF

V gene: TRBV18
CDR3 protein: CASSPGTANQPQHF

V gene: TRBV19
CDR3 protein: CASSIQGRTPSKAFF

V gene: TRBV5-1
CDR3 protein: CASSRQGGASMEQFF

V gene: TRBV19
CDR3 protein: CASTVGMAANYGYTF

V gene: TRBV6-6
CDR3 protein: CASRKQRGSYEQYF

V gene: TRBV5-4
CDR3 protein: CASSDGTGLNTEAFF

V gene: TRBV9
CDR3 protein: CASSVGSQAGGLEQYF

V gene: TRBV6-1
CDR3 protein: CASSEGTPRSYEQYF

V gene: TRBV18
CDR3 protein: CASSLQTGPRETQYF